This T cell receptor beta chain originates from a study of blood T cell repertoires in COVID-19. In the study overall: Researchers got acute and convalescent COVID-19 samples from the United States, Italy and Spain. From T cells, B-cell-depleted T cells, or PBMCs came the material, which was cDNA or gDNA.

The CDR3 contains 17 residues. The V gene's germline CDR1 is SEHNR and CDR2 FQNEAQ (reference sequence). Deletions cut 0 bases from V and 6 bases from J, with 18 bases between. How the authors handled the data: Using reference gene primer amplification, nucleated cell counts were estimated. Assay: immunoSEQ multiplex PCR; the TCRdb copy retains only in-frame clones and omits some. That table supplies the V and J calls and clone size; D and trimming were determined from the DNA. The sample contains fewer than 200,000 clones, 87% of which appear only once. The V call is TRBV7-9, the J call TRBJ1-5; D is uncertain. The receptor comes from a man in his 60s with active or convalescent COVID-19. Sequenced material: peripheral blood. The DNA of the CDR3 is TGTGCCAGCAGCTTAGCGCGACTGCGCAAGAAAGGTCAGCCCCAGCATTTT. Its protein product is CASSLARLRKKGQPQHF.